These 12 T cell receptor beta chains were sequenced from one sample in a study of control samples from healthy donors and cancer patients. Libraries were prepared by immunoSEQ multiplex PCR; TCRdb keeps only in-frame clonotypes and omits some of them. The table has roughly 450,000 clones, about 93% seen once; the top ten hold 5.5% to 7.5%. Input material: PBMCs. These receptors were taken from a man between 35 and 55 years old with head and neck cancer.

The genes are TRBV30 and TRBJ2-1; no reliable D call. CDR3 size: 15 residues. Germline V gives CDR1 GTSNPN, CDR2 SVGIG (reference sequence). V lost 5 bases to trimming and J lost 5 bases, with 19 bases between them. The CDR3 here is CAWCMGLGMDNEQFF. For the CDR3, the DNA is TGTGCCTGGTGCATGGGCCTGGGGATGGACAATGAGCAGTTCTTC.

This chain joins TRBV5-1 and TRBJ1-1, with D unclear. The germline V and J ends were trimmed by 3 bases and 8 bases, with 11 bases remaining between them. The CDR3 is 12 amino acids. Germline CDR1 is SGHRS and CDR2 is YFSETQ. The CDR3 coding sequence is TGCGCCAGCAGCTCCCTTAAGGGCGAAGCTTTCTTT. Protein product: CASSSLKGEAFF. Combining the CDR3 with reference TRBV5-1 and TRBJ1-1 gives the whole variable domain KAGVTQTPRYLIKTRGQQVTLSCSPISGHRSVSWYQQTPGQGLQFLFEYFSETQRNKGNFPGRFSGRQFSNSRSEMNVSTLELGDSALYLCASSSLKGEAFFGQGTRLTVV.

The chain links TRBV27 to TRBJ1-2; TRBD1 might be the D (6 bases). V lost 6 bases and J 4 bases, leaving 15 bases between the germline ends. Germline V CDR1 and CDR2: MNHEY, SMNVEV (reference sequence). The CDR3 is made up of 14 amino acids. CDR3: CASRDYRAGYGYTF. The CDR3 bases are TGTGCCAGCAGAGATTACAGGGCTGGCTATGGCTACACCTTC.

The chain is built from TRBV6-2 or TRBV6-3 and TRBJ2-7; D ambiguous. The CDR3 consists of 12 residues. Trimming pared 2 bases from V and 4 bases from J, leaving 6 bases between. Looked up from germline, CDR1 is MNHEY and CDR2 is SVGEGT. The CDR3 here is CASSYPPYEQYF. CDR3 coding DNA: TGTGCCAGCAGTTACCCTCCGTACGAGCAGTACTTC.

V usage is TRBV19 and J usage is TRBJ2-7, with 9 bases matching TRBD1. The CDR3 length is 16 residues. CDR1 LNHDA and CDR2 SQIVND come from the germline V gene (reference sequence). The junction had 10 bases not matched to a gene; V was cut back by 1 base and J by 6 bases. The CDR3 region is CASSIAEGTGRREQYF. The CDR3 bases are TGTGCCAGTAGTATAGCCGAGGGGACAGGGCGCCGCGAGCAGTACTTC.

This rearrangement joins TRBV27 to TRBJ2-4, with D possibly TRBD1 on 6 matching bases. Trimming removed 7 bases from V and 5 bases from J, with 12 bases in between. The CDR3 spans 13 residues. Germline CDR1 MNHEY, CDR2 SMNVEV (reference sequence). The CDR3 DNA follows: TGTGCCAGCAAGCAACAGGGTGAAAACATTCAGTACTTC. Encoded protein: CASKQQGENIQYF.

The J gene is TRBJ1-1, the V gene TRBV19; D unresolved. The CDR3 extends over 16 amino acids. Germline-derived CDR1 and CDR2 are LNHDA and SQIVND (reference sequence). Between the trimmed V and J ends, which lost 2 bases and 1 base, there was a span of 14 bases. CDR3: CASSINSGRWNTEAFF. Here the CDR3 DNA reads TGTGCCAGTAGTATAAACTCAGGCAGATGGAACACTGAAGCTTTCTTT. Filled out from reference TRBV19 and TRBJ1-1, the complete variable domain reads DGGITQSPKYLFRKEGQNVTLSCEQNLNHDAMYWYRQDPGQGLRLIYYSQIVNDFQKGDIAEGYSVSREKKESFPLTVTSAQKNPTAFYLCASSINSGRWNTEAFFGQGTRLTVV.

This clone was seen a single time. The chain couples TRBV30 to TRBJ1-2, with a tentative D call TRBD1 (5 bases). Germline CDR1 and CDR2: GTSNPN and SVGIG (reference sequence). This CDR3 is 12 amino acids long. Trimming pared 7 bases from V and 4 bases from J, leaving 13 bases between. The CDR3 sequence: CASPGGFYGYTF. The DNA for the CDR3 is TGTGCCTCCCCTGGGGGGTTCTATGGCTACACCTTC.

The rearrangement uses TRBV6-5 and TRBJ1-1; D not resolved. The CDR3 is 14 amino acids. V shed 2 bases and J shed 4 bases, with 11 bases lying between them. CDR1 is MNHEY, CDR2 SVGAGI, per germline. In DNA form, the CDR3 reads TGTGCCAGCAGTTACGGGAGTTTAGGCACTGAAGCTTTCTTT. Its protein is CASSYGSLGTEAFF.

This chain links TRBV4-1 with TRBJ2-2; 7 nucleotides align to TRBD1. The CDR3 loop spans 17 amino acids. Germline V gene lookup returns CDR1 MGHRA and CDR2 YSYEKL. The trim removed 0 bases at V and 6 bases at J, leaving 10 bases unmatched. The CDR3 nucleotides are TGCGCCAGCAGCCAAGAAGGGGGCTGGACTTACGCCGGGGAGCTGTTTTTT. Protein product: CASSQEGGWTYAGELFF.

This chain links TRBV7-9 with TRBJ1-2; D unclear. Germline V gene data show CDR1 as SEHNR and CDR2 as FQNEAQ (reference sequence). This CDR3 has 13 amino acids. The V end lost 3 bases, the J end lost 7 bases, and 12 bases lay between the germline ends. CDR3 loop: CASSLDGVRGYTF. CDR3 nucleotides: TGTGCCAGCAGCTTGGACGGGGTCCGTGGCTACACCTTC. The full variable domain, in which reference TRBV7-9 and TRBJ1-2 provide the parts outside the CDR3, is DTGVSQNPRHKITKRGQNVTFRCDPISEHNRLYWYRQTLGQGPEFLTYFQNEAQLEKSRLLSDRFSAERPKGSFSTLEIQRTEQGDSAMYLCASSLDGVRGYTFGSGTRLTVV.

This sequence joins TRBV4-1 and TRBJ2-7; 7 bases line up with TRBD1. Germline trimming cut 0 bases from V and 6 bases from J; bases unmatched to any gene: 14. The CDR3 consists of 17 residues. The germline CDR1 and CDR2 sequences are MGHRA and YSYEKL. The CDR3 is CASSQEMRRQGKGEQYF. CDR3 sequence (DNA): TGCGCCAGCAGCCAAGAAATGAGGAGACAGGGTAAGGGCGAGCAGTACTTC.